This T cell receptor beta chain was sequenced during a study of CXCR3-negative and CXCR3-positive naive CD8 T cells (dated by TCRdb to between 2018 and 2020). Concerning the study at large: About 150 million TRB reads were obtained in total, roughly 1.5 +/- 0.3 million reads per library. Diversity and physicochemical repertoire analyses covered around 10 donors pooled from two independent experiments. For the TRBV-TRBJ cluster analysis, the naive subsets came from 5 donors, while the memory cells came from 3 donors. General findings and caveats noted by the study authors: Both naive subsets had comparably high repertoire diversity, while memory CD8+ T cells had much lower repertoire diversity. Because CXCR3 expression was partially decreased after cryopreservation, freshly isolated PBMCs were used for most assays. Surface CD5, linked to self-reactivity in mice, was comparable between naive subsets; TCR interaction strength was therefore also inferred from TRB CDR3 physicochemical properties. Compared with CXCR3-negative naive cells, CXCR3-positive naive cells had TRB CDR3s with higher hydrophobicity (lower Kidera factor 4), lower energy, and higher strength and volume indices. Within the same donor, TRBV-TRBJ usage looked similar between naive CXCR3-negative and CXCR3-positive cells, but memory cells had distinct patterns.

CDR3 length: 15 amino acids, cysteine to phenylalanine. No DNA is given. CDR1 and CDR2 were assigned from the germline V gene (reference sequence) as LNHNV and YYDKDF. TCRdb names NextSeq 550 as the instrument used. The Human TCR Profiling Kit (MiLaboratory) was used to prepare UMI-labeled 5' RACE TRB cDNA libraries. The full amount of extracted RNA was used for cDNA synthesis, and the full amount of resulting cDNA was used for PCR amplification. The libraries were made side by side, with each library going through the same number of PCR cycles. The authors' pipeline ran thus. MIGEC and MiXCR extracted about 48,000 +/- 9,800 unique UMI-labeled TRB cDNA molecules per library, requiring at least two reads per UMI. On average, each library contained roughly 40,000 +/- 10,000 functional in-frame TRB CDR3 nucleotide clonotypes without stop codons. After each sample was downsampled to 5000 UMI-labeled TRB molecules, VDJtools was used to calculate diversity metrics such as normalized Shannon-Wiener and Chao1. VDJtools was used to calculate clonotype-size-weighted physicochemical properties of the central five CDR3 residues, namely interaction energy, strength, volume and Kidera factor 4. TCRdb reprocessed the sequencing reads and holds a single record per CDR3 protein sequence, with no DNA. The V and J calls were determined by TCRdb, not by the authors. In this sample's table one finds 5,100 or so distinct CDR3 sequences. The ten largest clonotypes hold more than 1.5% of the sample.

Each CD8+ T cell subset was flow-sorted in triplicate, with about 320,000 cells per subset placed directly into RLT lysis buffer. Naive CD8+ T cells were defined stringently as CD45RO-CCR7+CD27+CD95- to exclude memory contaminants. Standard density gradient centrifugation was used to isolate peripheral blood mononuclear cells from buffy coats. A FACSAria III was used to flow-sort naive CD8+ T cells into CXCR3-negative and CXCR3-positive populations. Total RNA was extracted from sorted cells with an RNeasy Mini Kit. On this clonotype itself: No cognate antigen has been identified for it.

The source of this sequence is a human donor in good health. Some clones in this sample may be carry-over from other donors' samples. The chain is assembled from TRBV15 and TRBJ2-1; TCRdb names TRBD2, which stays unverified in the absence of DNA. Input material: naive CXCR3+ CD8+ T cells from blood. The sample's cell subset or site label, decoded: CD45RO-CCR7+CD27+CD95- naive CD8+ T cells expressing CXCR3 (TNR3+). The CDR3 amino acid sequence is: CATSRDRTAGGEQFF.